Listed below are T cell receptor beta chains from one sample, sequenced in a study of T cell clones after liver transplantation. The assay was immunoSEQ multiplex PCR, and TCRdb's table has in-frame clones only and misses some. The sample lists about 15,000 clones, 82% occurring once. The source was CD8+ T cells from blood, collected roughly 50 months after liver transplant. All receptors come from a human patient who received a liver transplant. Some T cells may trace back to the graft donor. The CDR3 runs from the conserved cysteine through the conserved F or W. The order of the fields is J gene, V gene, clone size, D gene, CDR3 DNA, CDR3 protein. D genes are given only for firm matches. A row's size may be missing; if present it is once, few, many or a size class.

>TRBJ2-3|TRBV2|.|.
TGTGCCAGCACCCTCAGAGACCCGCAGTATTTT
CASTLRDPQYF
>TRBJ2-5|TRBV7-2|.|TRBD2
TGTGCCAGCAGCTTAGGGGGAGGGGTCGAGACCCAGTACTTC
CASSLGGGVETQYF
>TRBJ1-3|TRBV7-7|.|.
TGTGCCAGCAGCCCATTAGGGAGCTCTGGAAACACCATATATTTT
CASSPLGSSGNTIYF
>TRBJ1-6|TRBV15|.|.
TGTGCCACCAGCGTGCCCCTAAGGCGTAATTCACCCCTCCACTTT
CATSVPLRRNSPLHF
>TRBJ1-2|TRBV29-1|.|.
TGCAGCGTTGAAGATCTACGCTATGGCTACACCTTC
CSVEDLRYGYTF
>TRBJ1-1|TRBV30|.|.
TGTGCCTGGAGTAAAGGGTCCCGAACTGAAGCTTTCTTT
CAWSKGSRTEAFF
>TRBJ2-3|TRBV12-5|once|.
TGTGCTAGTGAAGGAGGCGGGACCACAGATACGCAGTATTTT
CASEGGGTTDTQYF
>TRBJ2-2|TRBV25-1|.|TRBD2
TGTGCCAGCAGTGAAATGAGCGGGGGTAGGGCTGGGGAGCTGTTTTTT
CASSEMSGGRAGELFF
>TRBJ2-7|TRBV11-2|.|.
TGTGCCAGCAGCCAAATATCGGTTTCCTACGAGCAGTACTTC
CASSQISVSYEQYF
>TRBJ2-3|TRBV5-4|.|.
TGTGCCAGCAGCTTTTCGCGGGGGCGCCGTAGCACAGATACGCAGTATTTT
CASSFSRGRRSTDTQYF